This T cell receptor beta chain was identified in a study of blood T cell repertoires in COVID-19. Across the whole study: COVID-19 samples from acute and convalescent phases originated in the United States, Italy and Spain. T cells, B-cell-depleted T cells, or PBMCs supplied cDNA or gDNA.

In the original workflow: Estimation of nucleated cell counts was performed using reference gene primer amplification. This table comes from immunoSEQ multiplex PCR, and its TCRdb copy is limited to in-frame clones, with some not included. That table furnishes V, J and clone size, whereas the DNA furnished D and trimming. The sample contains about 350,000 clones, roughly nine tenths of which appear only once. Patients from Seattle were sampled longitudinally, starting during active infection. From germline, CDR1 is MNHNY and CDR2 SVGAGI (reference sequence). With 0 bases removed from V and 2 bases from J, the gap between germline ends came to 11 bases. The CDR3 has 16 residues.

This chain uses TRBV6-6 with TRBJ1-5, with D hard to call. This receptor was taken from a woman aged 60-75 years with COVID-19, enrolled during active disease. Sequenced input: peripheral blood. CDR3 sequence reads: CASSYSIQRGNQPQHF. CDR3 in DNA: TGTGCCAGCAGTTACTCGATACAGAGGGGCAATCAGCCCCAGCATTTT.